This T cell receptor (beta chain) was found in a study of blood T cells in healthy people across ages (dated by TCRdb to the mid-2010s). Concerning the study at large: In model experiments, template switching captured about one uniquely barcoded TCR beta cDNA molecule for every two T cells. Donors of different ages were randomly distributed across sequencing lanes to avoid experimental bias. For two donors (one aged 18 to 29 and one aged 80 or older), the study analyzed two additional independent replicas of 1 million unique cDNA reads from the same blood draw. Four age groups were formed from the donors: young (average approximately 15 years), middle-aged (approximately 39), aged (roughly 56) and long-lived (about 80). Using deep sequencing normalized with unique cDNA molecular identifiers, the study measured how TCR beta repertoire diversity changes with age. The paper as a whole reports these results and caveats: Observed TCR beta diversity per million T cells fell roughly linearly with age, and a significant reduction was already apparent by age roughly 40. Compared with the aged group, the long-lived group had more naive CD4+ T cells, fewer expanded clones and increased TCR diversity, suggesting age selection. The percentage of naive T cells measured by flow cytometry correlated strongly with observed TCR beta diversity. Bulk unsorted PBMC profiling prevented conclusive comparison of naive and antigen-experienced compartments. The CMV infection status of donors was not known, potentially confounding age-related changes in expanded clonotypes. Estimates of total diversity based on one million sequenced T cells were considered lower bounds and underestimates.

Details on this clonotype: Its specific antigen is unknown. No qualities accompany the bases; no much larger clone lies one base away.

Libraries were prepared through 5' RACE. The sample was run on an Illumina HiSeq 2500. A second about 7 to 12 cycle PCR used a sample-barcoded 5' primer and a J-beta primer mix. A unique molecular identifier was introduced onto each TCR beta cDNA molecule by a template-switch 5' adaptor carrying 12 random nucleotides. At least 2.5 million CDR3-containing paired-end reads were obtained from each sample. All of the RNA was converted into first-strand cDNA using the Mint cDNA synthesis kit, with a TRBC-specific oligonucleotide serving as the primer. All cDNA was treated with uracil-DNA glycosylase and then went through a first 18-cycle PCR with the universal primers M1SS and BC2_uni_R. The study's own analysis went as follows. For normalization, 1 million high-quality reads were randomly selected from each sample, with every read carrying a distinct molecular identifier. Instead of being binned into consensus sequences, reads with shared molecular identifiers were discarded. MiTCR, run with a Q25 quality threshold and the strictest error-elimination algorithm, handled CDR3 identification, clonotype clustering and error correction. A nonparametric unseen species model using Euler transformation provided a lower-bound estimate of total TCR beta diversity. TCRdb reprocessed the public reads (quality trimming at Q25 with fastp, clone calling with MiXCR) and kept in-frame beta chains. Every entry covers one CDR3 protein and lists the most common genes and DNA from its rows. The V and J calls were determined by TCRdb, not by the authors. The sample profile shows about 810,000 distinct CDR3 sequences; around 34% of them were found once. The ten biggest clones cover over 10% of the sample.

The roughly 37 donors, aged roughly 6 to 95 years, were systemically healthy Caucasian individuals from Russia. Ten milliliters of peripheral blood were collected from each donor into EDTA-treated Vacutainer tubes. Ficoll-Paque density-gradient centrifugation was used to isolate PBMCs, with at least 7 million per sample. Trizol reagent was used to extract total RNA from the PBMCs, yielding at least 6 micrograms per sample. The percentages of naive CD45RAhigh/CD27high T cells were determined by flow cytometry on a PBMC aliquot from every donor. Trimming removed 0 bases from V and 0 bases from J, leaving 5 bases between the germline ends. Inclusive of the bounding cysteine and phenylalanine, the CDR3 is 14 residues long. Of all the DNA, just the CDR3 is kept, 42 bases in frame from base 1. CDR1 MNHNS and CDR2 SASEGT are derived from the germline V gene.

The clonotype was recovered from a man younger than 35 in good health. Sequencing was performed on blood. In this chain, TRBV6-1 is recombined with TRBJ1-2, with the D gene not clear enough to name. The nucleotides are TGTGCCAGCAGTGAAGCATCAGCTAACTATGGCTACACCTTC. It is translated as CASSEASANYGYTF.